These T cell receptor beta chains were read from a single sample in a study of regulatory T cells in long-lasting Graves disease. Via MiXCR, TCRdb re-called the multiplex PCR reads, giving one row per CDR3 protein. The sample gives some 320,000 distinct CDR3 sequences, about 18% of which show up once; roughly 40% is in the top ten. The sequencing used peripheral blood mononuclear cells (PBMCs), collected at new diagnosis, from a patient treated with antithyroid drugs. These receptor sequences come from a female donor with Graves disease. CDR3s include the opening cysteine and the closing phenylalanine or tryptophan.

J gene,V gene,CDR3 protein
TRBJ2-7,TRBV9,CASSVGSYYEQYF
TRBJ2-2,TRBV5-1,CASSLGRLTGELFF
TRBJ2-5,TRBV5-1,CASKVTSSFQETQYF
TRBJ2-7,TRBV6-1,CASSAGQSYEQYF
TRBJ2-3,TRBV6-1,CASSVLADTQYF
TRBJ1-4,TRBV13,CASSFGGAGEKLFF
TRBJ1-2,TRBV11-2,CASTPLTGSGGYTF
TRBJ2-1,TRBV2,CASSGFRDSDLLSSYNEQFF
TRBJ1-2,TRBV20-1,CSAFPGNYGYTF
TRBJ2-7,TRBV2,CASSITSGRENEQYF
TRBJ2-3,TRBV6-2/TRBV6-3,CASRPPAGGPGTQYF
TRBJ2-7,TRBV10-3,CAIRGLAASYEQYF
TRBJ2-3,TRBV7-3,CASSLGHSVGDTQYF
TRBJ2-7,TRBV20-1,CSATTSGRGGDEQYF